Listed here are 9 T cell receptor beta chains from one sample, sequenced in a study of blood T cell repertoires in COVID-19. Data came from immunoSEQ multiplex PCR; TCRdb stores just in-frame clones and leaves some out. Of some 330,000 clones in the sample, around 86% were seen once. Source material: PBMCs or T cells enriched from blood (not recorded which). These receptors originate from a woman aged 50 to 60 who had recovered from COVID-19.

The chain recombines TRBV6-6 with TRBJ2-7; 9 positions agree with TRBD2. Germline CDR1 reads MNHNY; CDR2 reads SVGAGI (reference sequence). V lost 5 bases, J lost 1 base, and 3 bases stayed unmatched. The CDR3 extends over 14 amino acids. This CDR3 is CASSLSGGSYEQYF. As DNA, the CDR3 is TGTGCCAGCAGTCTTAGCGGGGGTTCCTACGAGCAGTACTTC.

The J gene is TRBJ1-5, the V gene TRBV30; D call uncertain. The V and J ends lost 1 base and 0 bases respectively, with 10 bases between them. The germline CDR1 and CDR2 sequences are GTSNPN and SVGIG (reference sequence). The CDR3 has 15 residues. CDR3 protein: CAWSEGQDSNQPQHF. The CDR3 region has the DNA TGTGCCTGGAGTGAAGGCCAGGATAGCAATCAGCCCCAGCATTTT.

A single count supports this clone. The chain links TRBV2 to TRBJ1-5; a weak D match, TRBD1 (5 bases). V was cut by 5 bases and J by 4 bases, with 15 bases left in between. The CDR3 runs to 15 residues. Per germline, CDR1 SNHLY and CDR2 FYNNEI. This chain's CDR3 is CASSLDLDRNQPQHF. The CDR3 bases are TGTGCCAGCAGTCTTGACCTCGACAGAAATCAGCCCCAGCATTTT. The full variable domain, in which reference TRBV2 and TRBJ1-5 provide the parts outside the CDR3, is EPEVTQTPSHQVTQMGQEVILRCVPISNHLYFYWYRQILGQKVEFLVSFYNNEISEKSEIFDDQFSVERPDGSNFTLKIRSTKLEDSAMYFCASSLDLDRNQPQHFGDGTRLSIL.

The chain combines TRBV13 with TRBJ1-5, with D perhaps TRBD1 (6 bases). Trimming stripped 4 bases from V and 4 bases from J, with 8 bases between. Germline loops: CDR1 PRHDT, CDR2 FYEKMQ (reference sequence). The CDR3 loop spans 13 amino acids. Here the CDR3 DNA reads TGTGCCAGCAGCTGGGGGCAAAATCAGCCCCAGCATTTT. This codes for CASSWGQNQPQHF.

This clone turned up a few times. This chain links TRBV7-3 with TRBJ1-1; D gene uncertain. Germline CDR1 SGHTA, CDR2 FQGTGA. The germline V and J ends were trimmed by 4 bases and 0 bases, with 9 bases remaining between them. The CDR3 runs 14 residues. CDR3 in DNA: TGTGCCAGCAGCTCCGACTGGGTGAACACTGAAGCTTTCTTT. It codes for CASSSDWVNTEAFF.

This clone appeared many times. The rearrangement joins TRBV28 to TRBJ1-1; D possibly corresponds to TRBD1 (6 bases). CDR3 length: 13 amino acids. The V gene lost 5 bases and the J gene lost 4 bases, with 11 bases spanning the gap. Germline V gene lookup returns CDR1 MDHEN and CDR2 SYDVKM. This CDR3 reads CASSRQGSTEAFF. The CDR3 nucleotides read TGTGCCAGCAGTCGTCAGGGGAGCACTGAAGCTTTCTTT.

This chain links TRBV7-6 with TRBJ2-2; tentative D call: TRBD2 (5 bases). This CDR3 is 15 amino acids long. Germline V gene sequence: CDR1 SGHVS, CDR2 FNYEAQ. V was cut by 7 bases and J by 3 bases, with 15 bases left in between. The CDR3, as DNA: TGTGCCAGCACCCGGGGTAGGGTGGACACCGGGGAGCTGTTTTTT. Protein sequence: CASTRGRVDTGELFF.

J is TRBJ1-1 and V is TRBV7-8; a weak D match, TRBD1 (6 bases). CDR1 is SGHVS and CDR2 is FQNEAQ in the germline V gene. The CDR3 consists of 14 residues. Trimming removed 5 bases from V and 10 bases from J, with 20 bases in between. The CDR3: CASSRDTPQGLAFF. As DNA, the CDR3 is TGTGCCAGCAGCAGGGATACCCCGCAGGGGCTAGCTTTCTTT.

This chain joins TRBV7-2 and TRBJ1-5, with 8 bases identical to TRBD1. The CDR3 consists of 17 residues. Germline V gene lookup returns CDR1 SGHTA and CDR2 FQGNSA. V trimming: 5 bases; J trimming: 3 bases; junction bases outside the gene matches: 12. In nucleotides, the CDR3 is TGTGCCAGCAGCCGTGGGTCGACAGGGGCCCTCAATCAGCCCCAGCATTTT. Encoded protein: CASSRGSTGALNQPQHF.